The subject of this entry is one T cell receptor (beta chain). Its specificity is unknown. The treatment is: approximately nine-day PBMC culture with coronavirus spike peptide pools or control peptides (ViraFEST assay). The medium had half its volume replaced with fresh IL-2 medium on days 3 and 7. The data stem from a study of vaccination and CD4 T cells after COVID-19. Whole-study results and caveats: The great majority, 304 of 307 vaccine-specific clones, proved spike mono-reactive in convalescent patients.

An Oncomine TCR Beta short-read assay was used to sequence the DNA from cultured CD4+ T cells. Each CDR3 protein is one row after TCRdb ran MiXCR on the PCR reads. In the table there are 15,000 to 20,000 distinct CDR3 sequences, roughly 63% of which are singletons. Trimming took off 1 base at V and 5 bases at J, with 11 bases between the two ends. CDR3 length: 14 residues. Germline-derived CDR1 and CDR2 are SEHNR and FQNEAQ (reference sequence). This TCR came from a human donor who had recovered from COVID-19. The chain couples TRBV7-9 to TRBJ2-5; D might be TRBD2 (5 bases). Specimen: CD4+ T cells from blood, cultured in vitro. The CDR3 DNA is TGTGCCAGCAGCTTAGTAGCGTATACCGAGACCCAGTACTTC. It encodes CASSLVAYTETQYF.